This TCR beta chain was recovered during a study of blood T cell repertoires in COVID-19. Sequencing used immunoSEQ multiplex PCR; TCRdb keeps in-frame clones, though not all of them. The sample contains tens of thousands of clones, about 90% of which appear only once. This CDR3 has 18 residues. The V and J ends lost 0 bases and 0 bases respectively, with 15 bases between them. Germline values: CDR1 SGHTA, CDR2 FQGNSA. This TCR derives from a man between 60 and 75 years old with active COVID-19. Sequenced: peripheral blood. The V and J genes are TRBV7-2 and TRBJ2-4, with D uncertain. The CDR3 DNA sequence: TGTGCCAGCAGCTTAGCGAGTCGTCTGACACTAGCCAAAAACATTCAGTACTTC. Its translation is CASSLASRLTLAKNIQYF.